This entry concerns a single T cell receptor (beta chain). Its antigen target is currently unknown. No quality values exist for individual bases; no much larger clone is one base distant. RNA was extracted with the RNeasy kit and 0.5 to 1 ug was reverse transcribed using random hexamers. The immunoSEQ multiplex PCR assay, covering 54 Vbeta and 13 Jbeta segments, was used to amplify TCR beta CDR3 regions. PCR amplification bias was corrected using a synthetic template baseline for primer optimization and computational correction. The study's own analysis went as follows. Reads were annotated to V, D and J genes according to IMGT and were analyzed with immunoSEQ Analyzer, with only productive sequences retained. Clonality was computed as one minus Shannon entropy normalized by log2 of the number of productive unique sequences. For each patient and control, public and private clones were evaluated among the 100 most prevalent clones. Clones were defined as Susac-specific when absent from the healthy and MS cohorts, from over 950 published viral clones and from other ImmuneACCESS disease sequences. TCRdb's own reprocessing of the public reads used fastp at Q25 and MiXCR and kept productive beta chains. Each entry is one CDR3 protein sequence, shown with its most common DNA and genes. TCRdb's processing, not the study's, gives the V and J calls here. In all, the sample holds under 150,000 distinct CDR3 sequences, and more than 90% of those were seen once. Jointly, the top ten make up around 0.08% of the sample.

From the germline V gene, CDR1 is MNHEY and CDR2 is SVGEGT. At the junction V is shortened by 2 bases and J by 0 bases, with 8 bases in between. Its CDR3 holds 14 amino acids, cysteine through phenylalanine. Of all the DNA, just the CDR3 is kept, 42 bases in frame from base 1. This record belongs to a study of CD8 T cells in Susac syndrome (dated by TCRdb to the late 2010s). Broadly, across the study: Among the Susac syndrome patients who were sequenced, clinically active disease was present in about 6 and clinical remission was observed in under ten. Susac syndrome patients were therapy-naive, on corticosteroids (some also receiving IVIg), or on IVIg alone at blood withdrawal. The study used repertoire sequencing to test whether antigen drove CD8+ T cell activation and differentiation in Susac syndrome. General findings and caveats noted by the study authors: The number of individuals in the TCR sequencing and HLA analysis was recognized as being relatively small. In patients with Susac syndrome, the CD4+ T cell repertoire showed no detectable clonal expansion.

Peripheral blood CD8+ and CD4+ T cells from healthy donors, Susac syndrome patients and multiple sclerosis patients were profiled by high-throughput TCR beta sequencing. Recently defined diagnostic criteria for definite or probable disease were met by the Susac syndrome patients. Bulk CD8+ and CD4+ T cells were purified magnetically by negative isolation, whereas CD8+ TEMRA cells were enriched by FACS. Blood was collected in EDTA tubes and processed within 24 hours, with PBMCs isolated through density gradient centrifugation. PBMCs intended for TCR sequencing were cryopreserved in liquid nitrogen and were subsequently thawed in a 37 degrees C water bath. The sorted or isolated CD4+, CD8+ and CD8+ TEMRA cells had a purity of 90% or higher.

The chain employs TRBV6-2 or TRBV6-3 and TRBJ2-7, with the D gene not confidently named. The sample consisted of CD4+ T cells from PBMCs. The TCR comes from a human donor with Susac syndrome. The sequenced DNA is TGTGCCAGCAGTTACGAGTCTCGCTCCTACGAGCAGTACTTC. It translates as CASSYESRSYEQYF.